The rows below give T cell receptor beta chains drawn from one sample of a study of T-cell memory formation after mild COVID-19. Each CDR3 protein gets one entry after TCRdb re-called the 5' RACE reads with MiXCR. The sample records around 160,000 distinct CDR3 sequences, approximately 10% being singletons. Sequencing was performed on PBMCs or a T cell subset sorted from them (not recorded which). The receptor source for this set is a man between 18 and 35 years old who had mild COVID-19 (a few samples of this study predate the infection). Cell type and time point are not known. The CDR3 runs from the conserved cysteine through the conserved F or W. D genes are given only for firm matches. Only part of the rows carry a size: once, few, many, or a class if the clone is expanded.

d_call: .; v_call: TRBV19; clone_size: few; j_call: TRBJ2-7; cdr3_nt: TGTGCCAGTAGTCCCGGGACTGCGAGGGGCGAGCAGTACTTC; cdr3_aa: CASSPGTARGEQYF
d_call: .; v_call: TRBV12-3/TRBV12-4; clone_size: many; j_call: TRBJ2-5; cdr3_nt: TGTGCCAGCAGTTTCAGCGAGTACCAAGAGACCCAGTACTTC; cdr3_aa: CASSFSEYQETQYF
d_call: TRBD1; v_call: TRBV6-5; clone_size: many; j_call: TRBJ1-1; cdr3_nt: TGTGCCAGCACCGCAGCAGGGGGGGCGGATCGTGGAGCTTTCTTT; cdr3_aa: CASTAAGGADRGAFF
d_call: .; v_call: TRBV12-3/TRBV12-4; clone_size: few; j_call: TRBJ2-3; cdr3_nt: TGTGCCAGCAGTCGAGGGTATACGCAGTATTTT; cdr3_aa: CASSRGYTQYF
d_call: TRBD1; v_call: TRBV6-5; clone_size: many; j_call: TRBJ2-2; cdr3_nt: TGTGCCAGCAGTTCTGCAGGGGGCACCGGGGAGCTGTTTTTT; cdr3_aa: CASSSAGGTGELFF
d_call: .; v_call: TRBV20-1; clone_size: few; j_call: TRBJ1-1; cdr3_nt: .; cdr3_aa: CSARDRVGQGTFF
d_call: .; v_call: TRBV3-1; clone_size: few; j_call: TRBJ1-2; cdr3_nt: TGTGCCAGCAGCCTACGGTCGGGGGGCTATGGCTACACCTTC; cdr3_aa: CASSLRSGGYGYTF
d_call: .; v_call: TRBV12-3/TRBV12-4; clone_size: .; j_call: TRBJ2-7; cdr3_nt: TGTGCCAGCAGTTTAGGGCAGGGGCGTTCTGAGCAGTACTTC; cdr3_aa: CASSLGQGRSEQYF
d_call: TRBD2; v_call: TRBV5-1; clone_size: few; j_call: TRBJ2-3; cdr3_nt: TGCGCCAGCAGCCCCTCTCGTTCGGGGGGTCGAGATACGCAGTATTTT; cdr3_aa: CASSPSRSGGRDTQYF
d_call: TRBD2; v_call: TRBV7-2; clone_size: .; j_call: TRBJ2-2; cdr3_nt: TGTGCCAGCAGCTCCGGGGGGGCCGCCGGGGAGCTGTTTTTT; cdr3_aa: CASSSGGAAGELFF
d_call: .; v_call: TRBV29-1; clone_size: .; j_call: TRBJ1-1; cdr3_nt: TGCAGCGTTGAGCACGGGAACACTGAAGCTTTCTTT; cdr3_aa: CSVEHGNTEAFF
d_call: .; v_call: TRBV18; clone_size: few; j_call: TRBJ2-6; cdr3_nt: TGTGCCAGCTCACCTCGACTAGTTACTTACTCTGGGGCCAACGTCCTGACTTTC; cdr3_aa: CASSPRLVTYSGANVLTF
d_call: .; v_call: TRBV12-3/TRBV12-4; clone_size: medium-sized; j_call: TRBJ2-7; cdr3_nt: TGTGCCAGCAGTTACGGAGGGATCTTCTACGAGCAGTACTTC; cdr3_aa: CASSYGGIFYEQYF
d_call: TRBD1; v_call: TRBV10-3; clone_size: .; j_call: TRBJ2-2; cdr3_nt: TGTGCCATCAGTCTACAGGGGGCTGGAACCGGGGAGCTGTTTTTT; cdr3_aa: CAISLQGAGTGELFF
d_call: TRBD2; v_call: TRBV7-2; clone_size: .; j_call: TRBJ2-3; cdr3_nt: TGTGCCAGCAGCTCTGCAGCGGGGGGGCTAGATACGCAGTATTTT; cdr3_aa: CASSSAAGGLDTQYF
d_call: .; v_call: TRBV5-1; clone_size: many; j_call: TRBJ1-6; cdr3_nt: TGCGCCAGCAGCTTGGGGGGAGCCCGGTATTCACCCCTCCACTTT; cdr3_aa: CASSLGGARYSPLHF
d_call: .; v_call: TRBV12-3/TRBV12-4; clone_size: many; j_call: TRBJ1-5; cdr3_nt: TGTGCCAGCAGTCGTCGTGGCGGGAGGCCCCAGCCCCAGCATTTT; cdr3_aa: CASSRRGGRPQPQHF
d_call: .; v_call: TRBV20-1; clone_size: .; j_call: TRBJ1-1; cdr3_nt: TGCAGTGCTAAGAAGGGACATAGGAACACTGAAGCTTTCTTT; cdr3_aa: CSAKKGHRNTEAFF
d_call: TRBD1; v_call: TRBV5-1; clone_size: many; j_call: TRBJ1-1; cdr3_nt: TGCGCCAGCAGCTTACAGGGGATGAACACTGAAGCTTTCTTT; cdr3_aa: CASSLQGMNTEAFF
d_call: TRBD1; v_call: TRBV10-3; clone_size: few; j_call: TRBJ2-3; cdr3_nt: TGTGCCATCAGTAGGGGACAGGGGGCGAGAGATACGCAGTATTTT; cdr3_aa: CAISRGQGARDTQYF
d_call: .; v_call: TRBV6-5; clone_size: many; j_call: TRBJ2-3; cdr3_nt: TGTGCCAGCAGTTCCGGACAGTCCACAGATACGCAGTATTTT; cdr3_aa: CASSSGQSTDTQYF
d_call: .; v_call: TRBV6-2/TRBV6-3; clone_size: many; j_call: TRBJ1-5; cdr3_nt: TGTGCCAGCCCCAAGATGCCCCTGGACCTTTATAGCAATCAGCCCCAGCATTTT; cdr3_aa: CASPKMPLDLYSNQPQHF
d_call: TRBD1; v_call: TRBV7-2; clone_size: .; j_call: TRBJ1-6; cdr3_nt: TGTGCCAGCCGGTGGAGGGGGCTAGGGTATAATTCACCCCTCCACTTT; cdr3_aa: CASRWRGLGYNSPLHF
d_call: .; v_call: TRBV20-1; clone_size: .; j_call: TRBJ2-5; cdr3_nt: TGCAGTGCTAGGCGCCGAGGAGAGACCCAGTACTTC; cdr3_aa: CSARRRGETQYF
d_call: .; v_call: TRBV3-1; clone_size: .; j_call: TRBJ2-1; cdr3_nt: TGTGCCAGCAGCCAAGCCCGGACAGTCAATGAGCAGTTCTTC; cdr3_aa: CASSQARTVNEQFF
d_call: .; v_call: TRBV5-1; clone_size: .; j_call: TRBJ2-2; cdr3_nt: TGCGCCAGCAGCTTGGAGGACGGGGAGCTGTTTTTT; cdr3_aa: CASSLEDGELFF
d_call: .; v_call: TRBV7-3; clone_size: .; j_call: TRBJ1-2; cdr3_nt: TGTGCCAGCAGCTTACAACCCCGGGACCAAGGGGGCTACACCTTC; cdr3_aa: CASSLQPRDQGGYTF
d_call: .; v_call: TRBV7-2; clone_size: .; j_call: TRBJ2-3; cdr3_nt: TGTGCCAGCAGCTTAGCGAGTTTGGGTACAGATACGCAGTATTTT; cdr3_aa: CASSLASLGTDTQYF
d_call: .; v_call: TRBV10-2; clone_size: few; j_call: TRBJ1-1; cdr3_nt: TGCGCCAGCAGTTCAGGGTACGCGGTGAACACTGAAGCTTTCTTT; cdr3_aa: CASSSGYAVNTEAFF
d_call: .; v_call: TRBV11-3; clone_size: many; j_call: TRBJ2-5; cdr3_nt: TGTGCCAGCAGCTTAGGCCAGTACCTCGGGGAGACCCAGTACTTC; cdr3_aa: CASSLGQYLGETQYF
d_call: .; v_call: TRBV4-2; clone_size: .; j_call: TRBJ1-4; cdr3_nt: TGTGCCAGCAGCCAAGTTCCCGGACAGTATGTTGAAAAACTGTTTTTT; cdr3_aa: CASSQVPGQYVEKLFF
d_call: TRBD2; v_call: TRBV7-2; clone_size: many; j_call: TRBJ2-2; cdr3_nt: TGTGCCAGCAGCTTAGAGGGACTAGCGGGGGGGCGCACCGGGGAGCTGTTTTTT; cdr3_aa: CASSLEGLAGGRTGELFF
d_call: .; v_call: TRBV7-3; clone_size: few; j_call: TRBJ2-3; cdr3_nt: TGTGCCAGCAGCTTACCTGGGGATACGCAGTATTTT; cdr3_aa: CASSLPGDTQYF
d_call: .; v_call: TRBV24-1; clone_size: few; j_call: TRBJ2-2; cdr3_nt: TGTGCCACCAGTGATTTGCAAGGTCGGCCTGAAGCCGGGGAGCTGTTTTTT; cdr3_aa: CATSDLQGRPEAGELFF
d_call: TRBD1; v_call: TRBV4-1; clone_size: .; j_call: TRBJ2-4; cdr3_nt: TGCGCCAGCAGCCAACCTCCCAGGGGGTCCAAAAACATTCAGTACTTC; cdr3_aa: CASSQPPRGSKNIQYF
d_call: TRBD1; v_call: TRBV4-2; clone_size: few; j_call: TRBJ2-2; cdr3_nt: TGTGCCAGCAGCCAAGACTCAGGGGACAGGAACACCGGGGAGCTGTTTTTT; cdr3_aa: CASSQDSGDRNTGELFF